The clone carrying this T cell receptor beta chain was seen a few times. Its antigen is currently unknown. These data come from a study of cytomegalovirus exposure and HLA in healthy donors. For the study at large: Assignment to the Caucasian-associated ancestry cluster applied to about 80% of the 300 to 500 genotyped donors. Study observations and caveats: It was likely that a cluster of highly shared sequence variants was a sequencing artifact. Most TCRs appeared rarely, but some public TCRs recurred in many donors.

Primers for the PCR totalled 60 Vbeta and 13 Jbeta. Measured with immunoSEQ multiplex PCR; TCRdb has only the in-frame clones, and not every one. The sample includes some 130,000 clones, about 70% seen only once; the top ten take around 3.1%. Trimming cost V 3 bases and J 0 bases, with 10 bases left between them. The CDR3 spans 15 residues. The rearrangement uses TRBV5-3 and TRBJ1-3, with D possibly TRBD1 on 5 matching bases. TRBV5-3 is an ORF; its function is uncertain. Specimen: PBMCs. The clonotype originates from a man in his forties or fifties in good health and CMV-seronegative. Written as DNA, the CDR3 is TGTGCCAGAAGCTCGGGGGGGACCTCTGGAAACACCATATATTTT. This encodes CARSSGGTSGNTIYF.